This T cell receptor (beta chain) emerged from a study of blood T cell repertoires in COVID-19. Study in general: From T cells, B-cell-depleted T cells, or PBMCs came the material, which was cDNA or gDNA.

After removal of 1 base from V and 6 bases from J, the junction contained 5 bases not matched to a gene. Germline V gene data show CDR1 as MGHRA and CDR2 as YSYEKL. The CDR3 runs to 14 residues. As processed by the authors: Counts of nucleated cells, estimated from reference gene primer amplification, were obtained. Data came from immunoSEQ multiplex PCR; TCRdb stores just in-frame clones and leaves some out. The V and J calls and clone size come from that table; D and trimming were worked out from the DNA. Of 100,000 to 150,000 clones detected, roughly 87% appear once; the ten largest clones hold about a quarter.

The source of this sequence is a woman older than 75 with acute or convalescent COVID-19. The chain joins TRBV4-1 to TRBJ1-2, with 7 nucleotides matching TRBD1. The sequenced sample was peripheral blood. In DNA, the CDR3 is TGCGCCAGCAGCCAAGGTGGGGACAGACATGGCTACACCTTC. Translated: CASSQGGDRHGYTF.